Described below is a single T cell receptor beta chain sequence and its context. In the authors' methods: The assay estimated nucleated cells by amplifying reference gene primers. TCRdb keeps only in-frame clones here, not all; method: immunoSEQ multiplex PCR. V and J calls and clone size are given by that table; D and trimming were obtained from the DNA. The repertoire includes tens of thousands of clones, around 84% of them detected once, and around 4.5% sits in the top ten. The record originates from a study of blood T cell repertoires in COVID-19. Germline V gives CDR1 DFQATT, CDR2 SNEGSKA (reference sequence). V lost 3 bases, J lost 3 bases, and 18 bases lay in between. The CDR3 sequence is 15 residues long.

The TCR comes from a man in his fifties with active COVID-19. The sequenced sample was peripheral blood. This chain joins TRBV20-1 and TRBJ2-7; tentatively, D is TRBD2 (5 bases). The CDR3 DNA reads TGCAGTGCTAGTTCCTCCCAGGAGGTTAACTACGAGCAGTACTTC. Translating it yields CSASSSQEVNYEQYF.